This T cell receptor beta chain was obtained from a study of early T cells in non-severe SARS-CoV-2 infection listed by TCRdb under 2021. For the wider study: TCR sequencing used bulk RNA from unsorted whole blood, so alpha and beta chains could not be paired. Paper-wide results and their limitations: VDJdb matching was skewed toward anti-spike CD8 responses and likely underestimated virus-specific expansions by missing private and CD4 specificities.

A case-control design nested within a healthcare worker cohort in London, UK, was used, with weekly nasopharyngeal swab PCR tests and blood sampling performed. Between 23 and 31 March 2020, the week of the UK lockdown, healthcare workers were enrolled and then followed up weekly for as long as 16 weeks. This clonotype was picked up a small number of times. Its specific antigen is unknown. One base away there is no much larger clone; base qualities are not given. Relative to germline, V is 9 bases shorter and J is 4 bases shorter, with 15 bases between their ends. From the cysteine up to the phenylalanine, the CDR3 has a length of 13 residues. CDR3 DNA only is kept here, 39 bases in frame from base 1. The protocol used for the library was 5' RACE. The sample was run on a NextSeq 500. The TCR library protocol attached unique molecular identifiers to individual cDNA molecules to correct for sequencing error and PCR bias. Sequencing covered both TCR alpha and beta chains, and within each sample the abundances of alpha and beta sequences were tightly co-correlated. Concerning the study's data processing: V gene, J gene and CDR3 annotation of TCR sequences was performed with Decombinator V4. TCRs were defined as expanded if a significant change between any two time points was detected under a Poisson model with p below 0.0001. TCR abundances were normalised to the total number of TCRs sequenced per sample and were expressed as counts per million. TRAV1-2 paired with TRAJ12, TRAJ20 or TRAJ33 defined MAIT TCRs, while TRAV10 paired with TRAJ18 defined iNKT TCRs. VDJdb, accessed on 1 November 2021, was searched for TCRs annotated for CMV, EBV and SARS-CoV-2, and TCRs annotated for more than one antigen were excluded. TCRdb trimmed public reads at Q25 via fastp, called clones via MiXCR and kept in-frame beta chains. Entries that share a CDR3 protein sequence are merged under the most common genes and DNA. The V and J calls were determined by TCRdb, not by the authors. Present in this sample are about 84,000 distinct CDR3 sequences, about 12% of which were seen just once. The ten largest make up approximately 2.4% of the sample.

This TCR was sampled from an adult who was a healthcare worker with PCR-confirmed SARS-CoV-2 infection or an uninfected control (not recorded which). The V gene is TRBV12-3 or TRBV12-4 and the J gene is TRBJ1-2; perhaps TRBD1 is the D gene, with 5 bases matching. Material for sequencing was whole blood. The bases read TGTGCCAGTACTGTAGCGGGGACCTATGGCTACACCTTC. The translation is CASTVAGTYGYTF.